This T cell receptor beta chain came from a study of shared clonotypes between healthy human individuals. CD45RO-negative cells were positively selected for CCR7, leaving out terminally differentiated effector memory CD45RA+ cells. CDR1 is MNHEY, CDR2 SMNVEV, per germline (reference sequence). The CDR3 loop spans 16 amino acids. Unmatched junction bases numbered 12, after V lost 7 bases and J lost 3 bases. The repertoire was sequenced with immunoSEQ multiplex PCR; TCRdb's copy has only in-frame clones and lacks some. Of around 640,000 clones listed, 90% to 97% are singletons. Sequenced material: naive CD8+ T cells sorted from blood. This sequence joins TRBV27 and TRBJ2-1; 7 bases match TRBD1. The origin of this receptor is a woman aged 30 to 39 in good health. DNA for the CDR3: TGTGCCAGCATGGTGTTAACAGGGGCCCACTACAATGAGCAGTTCTTC. Translation gives CASMVLTGAHYNEQFF.